The following is a TCR beta chain sequence with its context. This record belongs to a study of blood T cell repertoires in COVID-19. The data were produced by immunoSEQ multiplex PCR, yet TCRdb's version contains in-frame clones alone and is incomplete. The sample holds more than 110,000 clones; approximately 85% are singletons and the top ten take around 3.2%. CDR3 size: 15 residues. Germline V gives CDR1 LGHDT, CDR2 YNNKEL (reference sequence). Trimming removed 1 base from V and 6 bases from J, with 10 bases in between. The rearrangement uses TRBV3-1 (or the pseudogene TRBV3-2) and TRBJ1-6; D call uncertain. This clonotype was sampled from a man aged 45 to 65 with acute or convalescent COVID-19. The specimen was peripheral blood. The CDR3 here is CASSQVYGANSPLHF. CDR3 sequence (DNA): TGTGCCAGCAGCCAAGTTTACGGAGCTAATTCACCCCTCCACTTT.